These 21 T cell receptor beta chains were sequenced from one sample in a study of early T cells in non-severe SARS-CoV-2 infection. TCRdb independently ran MiXCR on the 5' RACE reads; one entry per CDR3 protein. The sample has roughly 99,000 distinct CDR3 sequences; roughly 10% are singletons. Sequencing was done on a sample of whole blood. Receptors were obtained from an adult who was a healthcare worker with PCR-confirmed SARS-CoV-2 infection or an uninfected control (not recorded which).

This clonotype was recorded many times. This chain uses TRBV27 with TRBJ1-2, with 8 bases aligning to TRBD1. The trim removed 8 bases at V and 4 bases at J, leaving 12 bases unmatched. The CDR3 spans 15 residues. The germline gives CDR1 MNHEY, CDR2 SMNVEV (reference sequence). The CDR3 nucleotides are TGTGCCAGCTCCCCGGGGACAGGTCCGGGCTATGGCTACACCTTC. Translated: CASSPGTGPGYGYTF.

This clonotype was counted many times. This chain connects TRBV9 to TRBJ2-7; maybe TRBD2 (7 bases). Trimming pared 4 bases from V and 2 bases from J, leaving 13 bases between. This CDR3 region has 14 residues. Germline loops: CDR1 SGDLS, CDR2 YYNGEE. CDR3 DNA: TGTGCCAGCAGCCCCCGGGGGGCCCCCTACGAGCAGTACTTC. Protein product: CASSPRGAPYEQYF.

The sample holds many counts of this clonotype. V and J are TRBV5-1 and TRBJ2-1; 7 bases agree with TRBD1. V was clipped by 7 bases and J by 8 bases; unmatched bases: 9. Per the germline V gene, CDR1 is SGHRS and CDR2 is YFSETQ. This CDR3 has 13 amino acids. CDR3 DNA: TGCGCCAGCTGGGACAGTGTGATATATGAGCAGTTCTTC. It specifies CASWDSVIYEQFF.

Ten or more counts support this clonotype. The chain has TRBV7-6 and TRBJ2-1, with D perhaps being TRBD1 or TRBD2 (5 bases each). Trimming removed 4 bases at V and 0 bases at J, with 16 bases between. The CDR3 runs to 17 residues. The germline V gene encodes CDR1 SGHVS and CDR2 FNYEAQ. The CDR3 DNA follows: TGTGCCAGCAGCTACGGGGCCTATGAAAGCTCCTACAATGAGCAGTTCTTC. Translated, it gives CASSYGAYESSYNEQFF.

V gene TRBV9 combines with J gene TRBJ1-3; D is uncertain. CDR3 size: 13 residues. V lost 4 bases and J lost 9, with 14 bases in between. Germline-derived CDR1 and CDR2 are SGDLS and YYNGEE. The CDR3 bases are TGTGCCAGCAGCCCTAAGATCTGGGGCACCATATATTTT. This gives the protein CASSPKIWGTIYF.

This clonotype came up many times. This chain uses TRBV20-1 with TRBJ2-6; perhaps TRBD2 as D (6 bases). From germline, CDR1 is DFQATT and CDR2 SNEGSKA (reference sequence). V gave up 4 bases and J gave up 2 bases, with 9 bases separating them. The length of the CDR3 is 14 residues. The DNA for the CDR3 is TGCAGTGCTATAGGAGGGACTGGGGCCAACGTCCTGACTTTC. Translation gives CSAIGGTGANVLTF.

This clonotype turned up a few times. J is TRBJ2-2 and V is TRBV2; no definite D call. This CDR3 has 12 residues. The germline CDR1 and CDR2 sequences are SNHLY and FYNNEI. V gave up 2 bases and J gave up 7 bases, with 5 bases separating them. CDR3 DNA: TGTGCCAGCAGTGAACAGAACGGGGAGCTGTTTTTT. Protein sequence: CASSEQNGELFF. The full variable domain, completed using reference TRBV2 and TRBJ2-2, is EPEVTQTPSHQVTQMGQEVILRCVPISNHLYFYWYRQILGQKVEFLVSFYNNEISEKSEIFDDQFSVERPDGSNFTLKIRSTKLEDSAMYFCASSEQNGELFFGEGSRLTVL.

This clonotype has a count of ten or more. The chain uses TRBV7-2 and TRBJ2-5; perhaps D is TRBD1 or TRBD2 (5 bases each). Germline V gives CDR1 SGHTA, CDR2 FQGNSA. This CDR3 contains 14 residues. The V end was cut by 5 bases, the J end by 4 bases, with 14 bases between. The DNA for the CDR3 is TGTGCCAGCAGCAGTGGGGCTAGCAGAGAGACCCAGTACTTC. This gives the protein CASSSGASRETQYF. Full variable domain (remainder filled in from reference TRBV7-2 and TRBJ2-5): GAGVSQSPSNKVTEKGKDVELRCDPISGHTALYWYRQSLGQGLEFLIYFQGNSAPDKSGLPSDRFSAERTGGSVSTLTIQRTQQEDSAVYLCASSSGASRETQYFGPGTRLLVL.

This clonotype was seen ten or more times. The chain joins TRBV28 to TRBJ1-1, with 7 bases identical to TRBD1. V lost 8 bases, J lost 1 base, and 7 bases stayed unmatched. The germline V gene has CDR1 MDHEN and CDR2 SYDVKM. This CDR3 comprises 14 residues. The CDR3 DNA reads as TGTGCCAGCCGCAGGACAGGAAGGAACACTGAAGCTTTCTTT. Translating it yields CASRRTGRNTEAFF.

The rearrangement links TRBV6-1 to TRBJ2-7, with TRBD1 matching 7 bases. The CDR3 totals 14 residues. Germline-derived CDR1 and CDR2 are MNHNS and SASEGT. V lost 6 bases to trimming and J lost 6 bases; unmatched junction nucleotides: 11. CDR3 nucleotide sequence: TGTGCCAGCAGCCCCCCGGACAGGCTTTCCGAGCAGTACTTC. Protein: CASSPPDRLSEQYF.

The table lists this clonotype with many counts. The chain carries TRBV4-1 and TRBJ2-7, with D unclear. The germline V gene has CDR1 MGHRA and CDR2 YSYEKL. This CDR3 is built from 13 residues. Trimming removed 3 bases from V and 3 bases from J, with 9 bases in between. CDR3 protein: CASSQRPIYEQYF. Written as DNA, the CDR3 is TGCGCCAGCAGCCAGAGGCCTATCTACGAGCAGTACTTC.

In its sample, this clonotype was seen many times. The chain combines TRBV6-6 with TRBJ2-1; perhaps TRBD1 as D (6 bases). From germline, CDR1 is MNHNY and CDR2 SVGAGI (reference sequence). Trimming left V 10 bases short and J 5 bases short, with 9 bases between. The CDR3 totals 11 residues. CDR3 in amino acids: CATRGNNEQFF. For the CDR3, the DNA is TGTGCCACCAGGGGTAACAATGAGCAGTTCTTC.

There are many counts of this clonotype. The chain carries TRBV5-6 and TRBJ1-2; 7 positions match TRBD1. The CDR3 length is 13 residues. V was clipped by 4 bases and J by 7 bases; unmatched bases: 7. Germline V CDR1 and CDR2: SGHDT, YYEEEE. The CDR3 spells CASSPTGMSGYTF. CDR3 in DNA: TGTGCCAGCAGCCCGACAGGGATGAGTGGCTACACCTTC.

This chain joins TRBV21-1 and TRBJ2-6. TRBV21-1 is assigned pseudogene status. This CDR3 comprises 14 residues. CDR3 protein: CASRTVSGANVLTF. In nucleotides, the CDR3 is TGTGCCAGTAGAACCGTCTCTGGGGCCAACGTCCTGACTTTC.

This clonotype was seen ten or more times. V and J are TRBV7-9 and TRBJ1-5; D call uncertain. Germline assignment: CDR1 SEHNR and CDR2 FQNEAQ (reference sequence). V was clipped by 2 bases and J by 4 bases, with 12 bases between them. The CDR3 consists of 15 residues. For the CDR3, the DNA is TGTGCCAGCAGCTTAAAAGGTGGGGTAAATCAGCCCCAGCATTTT. This gives the protein CASSLKGGVNQPQHF.

This clonotype was seen a few times. The chain combines TRBV7-9 with TRBJ2-1; TRBD1 matches 8 bases. Germline CDR1 is SEHNR and CDR2 is FQNEAQ (reference sequence). This CDR3 contains 11 residues. Germline trimming cut 5 bases from V and 13 bases from J; bases unmatched to any gene: 4. CDR3 in amino acids: CASSRGQVQFF. CDR3 nucleotide sequence: TGTGCCAGCAGCCGGGGACAGGTCCAGTTCTTC.

The chain carries TRBV28 and TRBJ2-5; D possibly matches TRBD1 or TRBD2 (5 bases each). The CDR3 runs to 13 residues. Germline values: CDR1 MDHEN, CDR2 SYDVKM. The ends were cut back, 11 bases at V and 0 bases at J, with 13 bases in the middle. For the CDR3, the DNA is TGTGCCTGCTTGGGGGAGAACCAAGAGACCCAGTACTTC. Its protein product is CACLGENQETQYF.

This clonotype was picked up a small number of times. The rearrangement links TRBV7-9 to TRBJ2-3; D uncertain. Germline-derived CDR1 and CDR2 are SEHNR and FQNEAQ (reference sequence). The CDR3 sequence is 14 residues long. V lost 2 bases and J lost 1, with 7 bases in between. CDR3 bases: TGTGCCAGCAGCTTAAGAGCCCGCACAGATACGCAGTATTTT. Translating gives CASSLRARTDTQYF. Variable domain in full (rest from reference TRBV7-9 and TRBJ2-3): DTGVSQNPRHKITKRGQNVTFRCDPISEHNRLYWYRQTLGQGPEFLTYFQNEAQLEKSRLLSDRFSAERPKGSFSTLEIQRTEQGDSAMYLCASSLRARTDTQYFGPGTRLTVL.

This clonotype showed up many times. The J gene is TRBJ2-1, the V gene TRBV18, with 9 nucleotides matching TRBD2. Per the germline V gene, CDR1 is KGHSH and CDR2 is LQKENI. The CDR3 covers 17 residues. J lost 1 base, V lost 2 bases, and 6 bases had no gene match. As DNA, the CDR3 is TGTGCCAGCTCACCAACTAGCGGGCATTCTTCCTACAATGAGCAGTTCTTC. It encodes CASSPTSGHSSYNEQFF.

The chain combines TRBV4-1 with TRBJ1-2, with 12 bases identical to TRBD1. Germline loops: CDR1 MGHRA, CDR2 YSYEKL. With 4 bases clipped from V and 12 bases from J, the junction kept 18 bases outside the gene matches. CDR3 length equals 17 residues. CDR3 coding DNA: TGCGCCAGCAGCCCTTCGGCGAGTTCCGGGACAGGGGGCGCAGACACCTTC. This codes for CASSPSASSGTGGADTF.

This clonotype was seen at least ten times. The chain has TRBV6-1 and TRBJ1-5; no firm D call. CDR3 size: 15 residues. V lost 2 bases and J lost 2, with 10 bases in between. CDR1 is MNHNS, CDR2 SASEGT, per germline. CDR3 protein: CASSEPGFGNQPQHF. In DNA, the CDR3 is TGTGCCAGCAGTGAACCGGGGTTTGGCAATCAGCCCCAGCATTTT.